A selection of T cell receptor beta chains follows, all from one sample in a study of blood T cells in healthy people across ages. One entry per CDR3 protein, called by TCRdb with MiXCR from the 5' RACE reads. The table lists 1.4 million to 1.5 million distinct CDR3 sequences, around 39% of them singletons, with approximately 7.9% in the top ten. Material: blood. These receptors were collected from a woman aged 18 to 35 in good health. CDR3s include the opening cysteine and the closing phenylalanine or tryptophan. The D gene is left open where the match is weak. Clone size is stated in some rows and not others, as once, few, many or a class when expanded.

v_call,clone_size,j_call,d_call,cdr3_nt,cdr3_aa
TRBV5-1,once,TRBJ2-7,-,TGCGCCAGCAGCTTGGACGGGGTCAATGAGCAGTACTTC,CASSLDGVNEQYF
TRBV28,-,TRBJ2-7,-,TGTGCCAGCAGGGACGGGAGTAGCTCCTACGAGCAGTACTTC,CASRDGSSSYEQYF
TRBV9,-,TRBJ2-3,-,TGTGCCAGCAGCGTCTTTGAGGTAGATACGCGGTATTTT,CASSVFEVDTRYF
TRBV10-3,few,TRBJ2-1,-,TGTGCCATCGGCCAAGGGGATACTACAATGTTCTTC,CAIGQGDTTMFF
TRBV12-3/TRBV12-4,-,TRBJ2-5,-,TGTGCCACCGCCATCCGGGAAGAGACCCAGTACTTC,CATAIREETQYF
TRBV7-3,few,TRBJ2-3,TRBD2,TGTGCCAGCAGCTTGTCAGGAGCGGGGGGATTCACAGATACGCAGTATTTT,CASSLSGAGGFTDTQYF
TRBV10-3,-,TRBJ2-2,TRBD1,TGTGCCATCAAAATAGGACAGGGGGGCACCGGGGAGCTGTTTTTT,CAIKIGQGGTGELFF
TRBV25-1,-,TRBJ2-5,-,TGTGCCGGAGAGCGGCAAGAGACCCAGTACTTC,CAGERQETQYF
TRBV6-6,-,TRBJ2-2,TRBD2,TGTGCCAGCAGTAACCCAGCGGGAGCCGGGGACACCGGGGAGCTGTTTTTT,CASSNPAGAGDTGELFF
TRBV20-1,few,TRBJ1-2,TRBD1,TGCAGTGCTAGTTTCCTGGGACAGGGGGCCGAAGGCTACACCTTC,CSASFLGQGAEGYTF
TRBV4-1,-,TRBJ2-2,-,TGCGCCAGCAGCCAAGATCGGGTCGGGGAGCTGTTTTTT,CASSQDRVGELFF
TRBV10-3,few,TRBJ1-1,-,TGTGCCATCAGGGTAGGGAGTGAAGCTTTCTTT,CAIRVGSEAFF
TRBV20-1,few,TRBJ2-1,TRBD2,TGCAGTGCTAGAGGCGGGAGGGCAAATGAGCAGTTCTTC,CSARGGRANEQFF
TRBV12-3/TRBV12-4,few,TRBJ2-5,-,TGTGCCAGCAGTTTAATAGGGGAGCAGTACTTC,CASSLIGEQYF
TRBV3-1,-,TRBJ2-7,-,TGTGCCAGCACACCCGCCGCGTGGGGAACCCAGTACTTC,CASTPAAWGTQYF
TRBV20-1,-,TRBJ2-1,TRBD2,TGCAGTGCTAGAGTACAGCGGGAGATTTACAATGAGCAGTTCTTC,CSARVQREIYNEQFF
TRBV6-2/TRBV6-3,many,TRBJ2-5,-,TGTGCCAGCAGTCCGGCCCGTTCGGAGACCCAGTACTTC,CASSPARSETQYF
TRBV6-6,few,TRBJ2-5,-,TGTGCCAGCAGTTATCGACAGGCCTCAAAGGCCCAGTACTTC,CASSYRQASKAQYF
TRBV2,-,TRBJ2-5,TRBD1,TGTGCCGGCAGTGGACCGACAGGGCGAGAGACCCAGTACTTC,CAGSGPTGRETQYF
TRBV6-5,few,TRBJ2-3,-,TGTGCCTGCAGTTACGGCCCAGCGGGTGTTAGCACAGATACGCAGTATTTT,CACSYGPAGVSTDTQYF
TRBV5-1,few,TRBJ2-1,TRBD1,TGCGCCAGCAGCTGGAGGCCGGACAGGAGCTACAATGAGCAGTTCTTC,CASSWRPDRSYNEQFF
TRBV30,-,TRBJ2-3,-,TGTGCCTGGAGTGTTGGAGGGGGCAGGACAGATACGCAGTATTTT,CAWSVGGGRTDTQYF
TRBV20-1,few,TRBJ2-5,TRBD2,TGCAGTTCCCCCCGCGGGACTAGCGGCGGAGAGACCCAGTACTTC,CSSPRGTSGGETQYF
TRBV7-9,few,TRBJ2-1,-,TGTGCCAGCAGCGAGCGGGACAGGTATGACAATGAGCAGTTCTTC,CASSERDRYDNEQFF